These T cell receptor beta chains were read from a single sample in a study of blood T cell repertoires in COVID-19. Only in-frame clones appear in the TCRdb table, and some are missing; sequencing was by immunoSEQ multiplex PCR. The repertoire holds 35,000 to 45,000 clones, about 70% seen once, with 8.5% in the top ten. Specimen: peripheral blood. These receptors were taken from a man aged 65 to 85 with active or convalescent COVID-19. Each CDR3 is given with its conserved first and last residue. Each record gives: V gene, D gene, J gene, clone size, CDR3 DNA, CDR3 protein. D genes are given only for firm matches. Clone size is given for some rows only: seen once, a few or many times, or a class if the clone is expanded.

TRBV5-4,TRBD1,TRBJ2-7,once,TGTGCCAGCAGCGGCTCCGGGACAGGGTTCTCCTACGAGCAGTACTTC,CASSGSGTGFSYEQYF
TRBV3-1/TRBV3-2,-,TRBJ2-3,-,TGTGCCAGCAGACTGGGGCGGTTGACAGATACGCAGTATTTT,CASRLGRLTDTQYF
TRBV2,-,TRBJ2-1,-,TGTGCCAGCACCGAGTACAATGAGCAGTTCTTC,CASTEYNEQFF
TRBV6-1,-,TRBJ1-4,-,TGTGCCAGCAGTGAAGGGGTGGGACAAAATGAAAAACTGTTTTTT,CASSEGVGQNEKLFF
TRBV6-2/TRBV6-3,-,TRBJ2-5,once,TGTGCCAGCAGTTTTACGGGGTCTCAAGAGACCCAGTACTTC,CASSFTGSQETQYF
TRBV7-9,TRBD1,TRBJ1-1,-,TGTGCCAGCAGCCGACAGGGTGAAGCTTTCTTT,CASSRQGEAFF
TRBV13,-,TRBJ1-4,once,TGTGCCAGCAGCTTTGGGGCCCGCAAACTGTTTTTT,CASSFGARKLFF
TRBV9,-,TRBJ2-2,few,TGTGCCAGCAGCGCATTTTTGACCGGGGAGCTGTTTTTT,CASSAFLTGELFF
TRBV5-1,TRBD2,TRBJ2-3,once,TGCGCCAGCAGCACATCTAGTGGCGGGAGATGGCCAGATACGCAGTATTTT,CASSTSSGGRWPDTQYF
TRBV5-1,-,TRBJ2-7,-,TGCGCCAGCAGCTTGGATCGGACAGAGGGCGAGCAGTACTTC,CASSLDRTEGEQYF